The 2 T cell receptor beta chains below were found in one sample sequenced in a study of shared clonotypes between healthy human individuals. Only CD45RO-negative cells positively selected for CCR7 counted as naive CD8 cells, so terminally differentiated effector memory CD45RA+ cells were excluded. Assay used: immunoSEQ multiplex PCR; TCRdb lists only in-frame clones, some missing. The data contain about 1,800,000 clones, about 95% of them singletons. Sequencing was carried out using naive CD8+ T cells sorted from blood. All receptors derive from a man aged 18 to 29 in good health.

The chain recombines TRBV5-6 with TRBJ2-7; a weak D match, TRBD1 (5 bases). In germline, CDR1 is SGHDT, CDR2 YYEEEE. Between the trimmed V and J ends, which lost 4 bases and 5 bases, there was a span of 16 bases. This CDR3 spans 14 amino acids. The CDR3 DNA follows: TGTGCCAGCAGCCCGTGGGGCCTGGCCCACGAGCAGTACTTC. Its protein product is CASSPWGLAHEQYF.

The rearrangement uses TRBV7-2 and TRBJ2-1, with D perhaps TRBD1 or TRBD2 (5 bases each). The CDR3 has 13 residues. Germline V CDR1 and CDR2: SGHTA, FQGNSA. Trimming left V 8 bases short and J 8 bases short, with 16 bases between. The CDR3 region has the DNA TGTGCCAGCGCCCGGGATCTAGGGGATGAGCAGTTCTTC. It is translated as CASARDLGDEQFF. Looking up the rest from reference TRBV7-2 and TRBJ2-1 gives the full variable domain: GAGVSQSPSNKVTEKGKDVELRCDPISGHTALYWYRQSLGQGLEFLIYFQGNSAPDKSGLPSDRFSAERTGGSVSTLTIQRTQQEDSAVYLCASARDLGDEQFFGPGTRLTVL.